This TCR beta chain derives from a study of blood T cell repertoires in COVID-19. On the study more broadly: Samples came from the United States, Italy and Spain, spanning acute and convalescent COVID-19. T cells, B-cell-depleted T cells, or PBMCs provided the cDNA or gDNA that served as material.

In the original analysis: Reference gene primers were amplified, and this amplification served to estimate nucleated cell counts. The repertoire was sequenced with immunoSEQ multiplex PCR; TCRdb's copy has only in-frame clones and lacks some. That table is the source of V, J and clone size, and D and trimming were worked out from the DNA. The table records approximately 270,000 clones, about nine tenths of them present only once. In its sample, this clone was seen once. CDR1 SGHRS and CDR2 YFSETQ come from the germline V gene. This CDR3 contains 13 residues. Trimming removed 1 base from V and 4 bases from J, with 5 bases in between.

Material for sequencing was peripheral blood. This receptor was identified in a man aged 50 to 60 with acute or convalescent COVID-19. This rearrangement joins TRBV5-1 to TRBJ2-2, with unresolved D. The CDR3 region is CASSLTPTGELFF. The CDR3 region has the DNA TGCGCCAGCAGCTTGACACCCACCGGGGAGCTGTTTTTT.